A selection of T cell receptor beta chains follows, all from one sample in a study of Ad26.COV2.S vaccination and SARS-CoV-2 variants. The data were produced by immunoSEQ multiplex PCR, yet TCRdb's version contains in-frame clones alone and is incomplete. The repertoire holds 440,000 or so clones, with roughly 91% as singletons. This material consisted of peripheral blood, taken in a trial of Ad26.COV2.S vaccine versus placebo. The receptors shown here come from a person aged 18-65 years who received the Ad26.COV2.S COVID-19 vaccine or a placebo. The CDR3 runs from the conserved cysteine through the conserved F or W. A D gene is named only where the DNA matches it firmly. Clone sizes are given selectively: once, few, many, or a class where the clone is expanded.

V: TRBV10-3
D: .
J: TRBJ2-7
size: once
CDR3: CAIRGLAGPSEQYF
DNA: TGTGCCATCAGGGGCCTGGCTGGGCCCTCCGAGCAGTACTTC

V: TRBV6-1
D: .
J: TRBJ2-7
size: .
CDR3: CASSELGRDPTYEQYF
DNA: TGTGCCAGCAGTGAATTGGGGCGGGATCCTACCTACGAGCAGTACTTC

V: TRBV4-3
D: TRBD1
J: TRBJ2-7
size: .
CDR3: CASSHRQGYEQYF
DNA: TGCGCCAGCAGCCATCGACAGGGGTACGAGCAGTACTTC

V: TRBV7-9
D: .
J: TRBJ2-1
size: .
CDR3: CASITDGRSRAYNEQFF
DNA: TGTGCCAGCATCACGGATGGCCGGTCTAGGGCCTACAATGAGCAGTTCTTC

V: TRBV19
D: .
J: TRBJ2-5
size: .
CDR3: CASSSNGLQETQYF
DNA: TGTGCCAGTAGTTCAAACGGGTTACAAGAGACCCAGTACTTC

V: TRBV2
D: .
J: TRBJ2-5
size: .
CDR3: CASRPRVRAEETQYF
DNA: TGTGCCAGCAGGCCCCGGGTCAGGGCCGAAGAGACCCAGTACTTC

V: TRBV4-3
D: TRBD1
J: TRBJ1-5
size: .
CDR3: CASSQNLRGFNQPQHF
DNA: TGCGCCAGCAGCCAAAACCTCAGGGGGTTCAATCAGCCCCAGCATTTT

V: TRBV7-9
D: .
J: TRBJ2-1
size: .
CDR3: CASSLSPGNNEQFF
DNA: TGTGCCAGCAGCTTATCTCCGGGGAACAATGAGCAGTTCTTC

V: TRBV9
D: .
J: TRBJ2-1
size: .
CDR3: CASSVGGASSYNEQFF
DNA: TGTGCCAGCAGCGTAGGGGGGGCCAGCTCCTACAATGAGCAGTTCTTC

V: TRBV7-2
D: .
J: TRBJ2-7
size: .
CDR3: CASSLGPVYEQYF
DNA: TGTGCCAGCAGCTTAGGTCCGGTCTACGAGCAGTACTTC

V: TRBV6-4
D: TRBD1
J: TRBJ2-1
size: .
CDR3: CASSSGTGGDEQFF
DNA: TGTGCCAGCAGTTCCGGGACAGGGGGCGACGAGCAGTTCTTC

V: TRBV7-2
D: .
J: TRBJ2-7
size: .
CDR3: CASSSRGLSAYEQYF
DNA: TGTGCCAGCAGCTCACGGGGACTTTCCGCCTACGAGCAGTACTTC

V: TRBV11-2
D: TRBD1
J: TRBJ2-7
size: .
CDR3: CASSARDRGSYEQYF
DNA: TGTGCCAGCAGCGCCCGGGACAGGGGATCCTACGAGCAGTACTTC

V: TRBV6-5
D: TRBD2
J: TRBJ2-7
size: .
CDR3: CASSSAALGLPEQYF
DNA: TGTGCCAGCAGTTCCGCCGCTCTGGGACTACCCGAGCAGTACTTC

V: TRBV11-3
D: .
J: TRBJ2-7
size: .
CDR3: CASSLEAGAYEQYF
DNA: TGTGCCAGCAGCTTAGAGGCAGGGGCCTACGAGCAGTACTTC

V: TRBV7-2
D: TRBD2
J: TRBJ2-1
size: .
CDR3: CASSLELANNEQFF
DNA: TGTGCCAGCAGCTTAGAACTAGCGAACAATGAGCAGTTCTTC

V: TRBV4-2
D: .
J: TRBJ2-2
size: .
CDR3: CASSLSFPSTGELFF
DNA: TGTGCCAGCAGCCTCTCGTTCCCGAGCACCGGGGAGCTGTTTTTT

V: TRBV9
D: TRBD2
J: TRBJ2-6
size: .
CDR3: CASSVTSGSTSGANVLTF
DNA: TGTGCCAGCAGCGTTACTAGCGGGAGTACCTCTGGGGCCAACGTCCTGACTTTC

V: TRBV11-2
D: .
J: TRBJ2-3
size: few
CDR3: CASSLDRISTDTQYF
DNA: TGTGCCAGCAGCTTGGATAGGATAAGCACAGATACGCAGTATTTT

V: TRBV2
D: .
J: TRBJ1-5
size: .
CDR3: CASSRDRHNQPQHF
DNA: TGTGCCAGCAGTCGAGACAGGCACAATCAGCCCCAGCATTTT

V: TRBV29-1
D: .
J: TRBJ2-7
size: .
CDR3: CSVGWSSYEQYF
DNA: TGCAGCGTTGGGTGGAGCTCCTACGAGCAGTACTTC

V: TRBV30
D: .
J: TRBJ2-1
size: .
CDR3: CACRPPPTTPKPYNEQFF
DNA: TGTGCCTGCCGACCCCCGCCCACAACCCCAAAGCCATACAATGAGCAGTTCTTC

V: TRBV18
D: .
J: TRBJ2-5
size: .
CDR3: CASSPLVGETQYF
DNA: TGTGCCAGCTCACCACTGGTAGGAGAGACCCAGTACTTC

V: TRBV11-2
D: TRBD2
J: TRBJ2-7
size: .
CDR3: CASSSLTRLAGNPEQYF
DNA: TGTGCCAGCAGCTCGCTTACTCGACTAGCGGGAAATCCCGAGCAGTACTTC

V: TRBV9
D: .
J: TRBJ1-2
size: .
CDR3: CASSVAFGDYGYTF
DNA: TGTGCCAGCAGCGTAGCTTTCGGGGACTATGGCTACACCTTC

V: TRBV5-4
D: TRBD1
J: TRBJ1-1
size: .
CDR3: CASSWDRLNTEAFF
DNA: TGTGCCAGCAGCTGGGACAGGCTGAACACTGAAGCTTTCTTT

V: TRBV9
D: TRBD2
J: TRBJ2-5
size: .
CDR3: CASSPGLAGETQYF
DNA: TGTGCCAGCAGCCCGGGACTAGCGGGAGAGACCCAGTACTTC

V: TRBV4-2
D: .
J: TRBJ2-1
size: once
CDR3: CASRYFSPGLSNEQFF
DNA: TGTGCCAGCAGATACTTTTCCCCAGGACTCAGCAATGAGCAGTTCTTC

V: TRBV28
D: .
J: TRBJ1-5
size: .
CDR3: CASSLRWRGNGQPQHF
DNA: TGTGCCAGCAGTTTAAGATGGAGGGGTAATGGGCAGCCCCAGCATTTT

V: TRBV27
D: TRBD2
J: TRBJ2-3
size: .
CDR3: CASSRSGRAGDTQYF
DNA: TGTGCCAGCAGTCGTAGCGGGAGGGCCGGGGATACGCAGTATTTT

V: TRBV27
D: .
J: TRBJ2-5
size: .
CDR3: CASRIGMRETQYF
DNA: TGTGCCAGCAGAATAGGGATGAGGGAGACCCAGTACTTC

V: TRBV4-3
D: .
J: TRBJ1-5
size: .
CDR3: CASSQDRNSNQPQHF
DNA: TGCGCCAGCAGCCAAGACAGGAATAGCAATCAGCCCCAGCATTTT

V: TRBV6-5
D: .
J: TRBJ1-2
size: .
CDR3: CASGRQDYGYTF
DNA: TGTGCCAGCGGCCGCCAGGACTATGGCTACACCTTC

V: TRBV7-9
D: TRBD2
J: TRBJ2-2
size: .
CDR3: CASSPGLAGAWELFF
DNA: TGTGCCAGCAGCCCGGGACTAGCGGGAGCCTGGGAGCTGTTTTTT

V: TRBV7-3
D: .
J: TRBJ2-5
size: .
CDR3: CASSLGRSQETQYF
DNA: TGTGCCAGCAGCTTAGGCCGGTCACAAGAGACCCAGTACTTC

V: TRBV7-9
D: .
J: TRBJ1-2
size: .
CDR3: CASSLGGADYGYTF
DNA: TGTGCCAGCAGCTTGGGGGGCGCGGACTATGGCTACACCTTC

V: TRBV6-2/TRBV6-3
D: TRBD2
J: TRBJ2-2
size: .
CDR3: CASSLLAGGPIGELFF
DNA: TGTGCCAGCAGCCTACTAGCGGGAGGGCCCATCGGGGAGCTGTTTTTT

V: TRBV5-1
D: .
J: TRBJ2-7
size: .
CDR3: CASSLVRGQGLLNEQYF
DNA: TGCGCCAGCAGCTTGGTACGTGGCCAGGGGCTACTCAACGAGCAGTACTTC

V: TRBV14
D: .
J: TRBJ1-4
size: .
CDR3: CASSQGPGLFF
DNA: TGTGCCAGCAGCCAAGGACCCGGACTGTTTTTT

V: TRBV25-1
D: .
J: TRBJ1-2
size: .
CDR3: CASSELVPSGYTF
DNA: TGTGCCAGCAGTGAATTGGTTCCCTCGGGCTACACCTTC

V: TRBV6-2/TRBV6-3
D: TRBD1
J: TRBJ1-4
size: .
CDR3: CASGDSGTDNEKLFF
DNA: TGTGCCAGCGGTGACTCCGGGACAGATAATGAAAAACTGTTTTTT

V: TRBV12-2
D: .
J: TRBJ2-7
size: .
CDR3: CASRLGSLRGNYEQYF
DNA: TGTGCAAGTCGCTTAGGGTCACTCCGGGGGAACTACGAGCAGTACTTC

V: TRBV11-1
D: .
J: TRBJ2-1
size: .
CDR3: CASSLRGLYNEQFF
DNA: TGTGCCAGCAGCCTCAGGGGCCTCTACAATGAGCAGTTCTTC

V: TRBV5-1
D: TRBD2
J: TRBJ2-6
size: .
CDR3: CASSLTGRGSGANVLTF
DNA: TGCGCCAGCAGCTTGACCGGGAGGGGCTCTGGGGCCAACGTCCTGACTTTC

V: TRBV2
D: TRBD2
J: TRBJ2-7
size: .
CDR3: CASEGGTSGNEQYF
DNA: TGTGCCAGCGAGGGGGGGACTAGCGGTAACGAGCAGTACTTC

V: TRBV29-1
D: .
J: TRBJ2-3
size: .
CDR3: CSLGQDTQYF
DNA: TGCAGCCTAGGGCAAGATACGCAGTATTTT

V: TRBV9
D: .
J: TRBJ1-2
size: .
CDR3: CASSVEGDNYGYTF
DNA: TGTGCCAGCAGCGTAGAGGGGGACAACTATGGCTACACCTTC

V: TRBV14
D: .
J: TRBJ2-6
size: once
CDR3: CASSPTRAGANVLTF
DNA: TGTGCCAGCAGCCCCACTAGGGCTGGGGCCAACGTCCTGACTTTC

V: TRBV6-1
D: .
J: TRBJ2-2
size: .
CDR3: CASSDWGRTTGELFF
DNA: TGTGCCAGCAGTGATTGGGGCAGGACAACCGGGGAGCTGTTTTTT

V: TRBV5-4
D: .
J: TRBJ1-1
size: .
CDR3: CASSLLGRMNTEAFF
DNA: TGTGCCAGCAGCTTGTTAGGGCGAATGAACACTGAAGCTTTCTTT

V: TRBV19
D: .
J: TRBJ2-1
size: .
CDR3: CASSPTRTSYNEQFF
DNA: TGTGCCAGTAGTCCCACCAGGACCTCCTACAATGAGCAGTTCTTC

V: TRBV5-5
D: .
J: TRBJ2-6
size: few
CDR3: CAPTLGSWSRTSGANVLTF
DNA: TGTGCCCCCACCTTGGGCTCTTGGTCAAGAACTTCTGGGGCCAACGTCCTGACTTTC

V: TRBV7-9
D: TRBD2
J: TRBJ2-7
size: .
CDR3: CASSLELAGGYEQYF
DNA: TGTGCCAGCAGCTTAGAGCTAGCGGGAGGGTACGAGCAGTACTTC

V: TRBV19
D: .
J: TRBJ1-2
size: .
CDR3: CASSSPGSLRDYTF
DNA: TGTGCCAGTAGTTCTCCGGGATCCTTACGTGACTACACCTTC

V: TRBV24-1
D: .
J: TRBJ1-2
size: .
CDR3: CATSDSDSSLYGYTF
DNA: TGTGCCACCAGTGATTCGGACAGTTCCCTCTATGGCTACACCTTC

V: TRBV28
D: .
J: TRBJ2-3
size: .
CDR3: CASRSSRFGSTDTQYF
DNA: TGTGCCAGCAGGTCCTCAAGGTTCGGGAGCACAGATACGCAGTATTTT

V: TRBV7-2
D: .
J: TRBJ1-4
size: .
CDR3: CASSPYPSPTNEKLFF
DNA: TGTGCCAGCAGCCCGTACCCCAGTCCAACTAATGAAAAACTGTTTTTT

V: TRBV28
D: TRBD1
J: TRBJ2-1
size: .
CDR3: CASSLGQSSYNEQFF
DNA: TGTGCCAGCAGTTTGGGACAGAGCTCCTACAATGAGCAGTTCTTC

V: TRBV25-1
D: TRBD2
J: TRBJ2-1
size: .
CDR3: CASSVRLAMGNEQFF
DNA: TGTGCCAGCAGTGTAAGACTAGCGATGGGGAATGAGCAGTTCTTC

V: TRBV7-9
D: .
J: TRBJ2-7
size: .
CDR3: CASSLERGTTGYEQYF
DNA: TGTGCCAGCAGCTTAGAGAGGGGGACAACAGGCTACGAGCAGTACTTC